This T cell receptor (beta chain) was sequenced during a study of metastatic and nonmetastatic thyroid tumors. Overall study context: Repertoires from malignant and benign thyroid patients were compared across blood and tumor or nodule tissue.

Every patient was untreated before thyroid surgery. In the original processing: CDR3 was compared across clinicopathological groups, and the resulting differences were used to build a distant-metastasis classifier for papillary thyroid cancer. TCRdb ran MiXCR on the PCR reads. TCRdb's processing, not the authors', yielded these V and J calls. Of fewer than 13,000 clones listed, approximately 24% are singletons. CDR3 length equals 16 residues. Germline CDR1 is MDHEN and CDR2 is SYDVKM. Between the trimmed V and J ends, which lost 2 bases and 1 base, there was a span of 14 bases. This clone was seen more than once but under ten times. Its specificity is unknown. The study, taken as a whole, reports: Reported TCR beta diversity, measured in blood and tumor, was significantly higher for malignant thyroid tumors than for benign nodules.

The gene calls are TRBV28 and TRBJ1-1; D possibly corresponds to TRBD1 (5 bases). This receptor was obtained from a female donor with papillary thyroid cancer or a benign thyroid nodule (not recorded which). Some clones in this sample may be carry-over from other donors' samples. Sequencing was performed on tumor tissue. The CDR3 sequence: CASSLLGTGGNTEAFF. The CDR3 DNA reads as TGTGCCAGCAGTTTACTGGGGACCGGAGGGAACACTGAAGCTTTCTTT.